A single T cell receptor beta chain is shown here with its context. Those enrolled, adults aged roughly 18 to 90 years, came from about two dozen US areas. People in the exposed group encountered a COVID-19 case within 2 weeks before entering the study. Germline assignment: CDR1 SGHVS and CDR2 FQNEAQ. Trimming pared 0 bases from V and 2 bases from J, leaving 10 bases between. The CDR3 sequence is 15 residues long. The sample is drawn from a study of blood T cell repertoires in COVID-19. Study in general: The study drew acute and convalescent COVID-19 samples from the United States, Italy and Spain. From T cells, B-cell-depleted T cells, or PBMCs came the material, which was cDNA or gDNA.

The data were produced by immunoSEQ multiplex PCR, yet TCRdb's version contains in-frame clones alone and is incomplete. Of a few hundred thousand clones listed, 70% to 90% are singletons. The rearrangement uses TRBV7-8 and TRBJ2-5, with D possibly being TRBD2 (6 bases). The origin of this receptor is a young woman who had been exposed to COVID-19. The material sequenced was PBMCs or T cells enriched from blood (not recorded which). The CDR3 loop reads CASSLAGGTQETQYF. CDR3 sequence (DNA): TGTGCCAGCAGCTTAGCGGGAGGCACACAAGAGACCCAGTACTTC.